This T cell receptor (beta chain) was obtained from a study of tumor-infiltrating lymphocytes in primary liver carcinoma. Worth noting for this clonotype: Its antigen remains unknown. One end of the junction does not line up with germline, which may come from a read error.

General observations from the study: For tumor-adjacent and tumor-blood pairs, overlap was less than that seen for tumor region pairs.

With a constant-region primer, TCR beta cDNA was made from around 530 ng of total RNA. Three nested multiplex PCR rounds, a slightly modified ARM-PCR, produced the libraries for TCR beta. For approximately 11 cycles apiece, the opening two PCR rounds ran with TRBV1-TRBV30 forward primers and a C-beta reverse primer. From the multiplex PCR reads, TCRdb called clonotypes with MiXCR, one entry per CDR3 protein. The sample contains fewer than 250,000 distinct CDR3 sequences, over 80% of which appear only once. Each 20-30 mg portion of unsorted bulk tissue served as the source for co-extraction of RNA and DNA. The length of the CDR3 is 13 residues. The germline V gene has CDR1 SQVTM and CDR2 ANQGSEA.

This chain uses TRBV29-1 with TRBJ1-5; the D is unclear. This receptor was obtained from a man aged 40-55 years with primary liver carcinoma and hepatitis B virus infection. Sequences were obtained from tumor tissue from primary liver carcinoma. The CDR3 DNA is TGCAGCCTTGTCGAACAGATCAATCAGCCCCAGCAATTT. This codes for CSLVEQINQPQQF.